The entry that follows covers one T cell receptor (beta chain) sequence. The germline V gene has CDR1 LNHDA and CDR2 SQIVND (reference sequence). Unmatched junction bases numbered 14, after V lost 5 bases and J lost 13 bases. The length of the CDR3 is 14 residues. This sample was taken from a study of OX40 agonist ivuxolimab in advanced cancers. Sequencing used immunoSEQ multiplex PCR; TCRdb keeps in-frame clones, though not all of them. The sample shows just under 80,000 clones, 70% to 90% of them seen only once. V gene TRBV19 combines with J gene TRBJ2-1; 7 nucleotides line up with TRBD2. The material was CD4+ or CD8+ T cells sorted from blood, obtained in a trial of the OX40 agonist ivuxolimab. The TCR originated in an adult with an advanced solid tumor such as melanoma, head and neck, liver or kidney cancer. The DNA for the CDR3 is TGTGCCAGTAGTCCAAGGGGACTAACTACCGAACAGTTCTTC. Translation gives CASSPRGLTTEQFF.